This TCR beta chain was profiled in a study of T cell repertoires in cytomegalovirus infection. Across the study: In the study, CMV epitopes included recently identified HLA-C-restricted and well-studied HLA-B-restricted ones. It can be stated that public TCR beta signatures indicated CMV infection as well as a matching HLA type.

The table lists this clonotype with a few counts. The antigen is not known. General study findings and limits: Based on cumulative public TCR beta family frequency, carriers of CMV plus the relevant HLA were identified. HLA-C-restricted CMV-specific TCR beta clonotypes prevailed in the ex vivo response.

Each CDR3 protein gets one entry after TCRdb re-called the reads with MiXCR. The sample has around 710,000 distinct CDR3 sequences, 25% to 35% seen once. Source: cultured CD8+ T cells from PBMCs, taken from culture after CMV antigen stimulation. The receptor comes from a human donor in good health (CMV status not recorded). Some clones in this sample may be carry-over from other donors' samples.

CDR3 sequence: CSARDRGQGAYEQYF. The CDR3 DNA follows: TGCAGTGCTAGAGATCGGGGACAGGGAGCCTACGAGCAGTACTTC. The V gene is TRBV20-1, the J gene TRBJ2-7; 9 positions agree with TRBD1. Germline CDR1 is DFQATT and CDR2 is SNEGSKA (reference sequence). The CDR3 is 15 amino acids. J gave up 2 bases and V 0 bases, and 5 bases lay outside the gene matches.